This T cell receptor beta chain originates from a study of Ad26.COV2.S vaccination and SARS-CoV-2 variants. Study findings and constraints: Analyses of TCR breadth and depth may have underestimated total T cell responses. Vaccine and placebo recipients had similar non-spike TCR breadth. Substantial breadth was reportedly displayed by spike-specific CD8+ and CD4+ T cell responses after vaccination.

Comments on this clone: Its target is unknown. Different DNA sequences within this sample yield the same CDR3.

Sequencing was performed with immunoSEQ multiplex PCR; in TCRdb, only in-frame clones are kept and a portion is missing. The sample yields some 350,000 clones, about 92% seen once. The clonotype comes from a human donor who had recovered from COVID-19. The sample in question was peripheral blood, obtained after recovery from COVID-19.

For the CDR3, the DNA is TGTGCCAGCAGTTACTCGGGAGACTCCTACGAGCAGTACTTC. Its translation: CASSYSGDSYEQYF. The V and J genes are TRBV6-5 and TRBJ2-7, with D tentatively TRBD2 (5 bases). Trimming shortened V by 0 bases and J by 0 bases, and 6 bases separated the two germline ends. This CDR3 is 14 amino acids long. Germline CDR1 and CDR2: MNHEY and SVGAGI.